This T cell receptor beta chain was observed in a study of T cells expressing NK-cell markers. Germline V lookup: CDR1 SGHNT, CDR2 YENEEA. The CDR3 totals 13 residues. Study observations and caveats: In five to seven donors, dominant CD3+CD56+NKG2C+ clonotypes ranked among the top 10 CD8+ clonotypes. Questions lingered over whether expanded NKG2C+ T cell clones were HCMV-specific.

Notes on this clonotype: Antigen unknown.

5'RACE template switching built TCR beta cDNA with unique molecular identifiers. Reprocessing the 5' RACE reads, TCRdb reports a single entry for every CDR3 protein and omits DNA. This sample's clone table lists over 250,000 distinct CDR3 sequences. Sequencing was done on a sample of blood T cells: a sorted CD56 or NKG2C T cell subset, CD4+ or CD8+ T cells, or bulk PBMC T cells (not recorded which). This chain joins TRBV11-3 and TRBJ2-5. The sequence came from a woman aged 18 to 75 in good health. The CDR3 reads CASSLDHGETQYF.